The 7 T cell receptor beta chains reported below all come from one sample, sequenced in a study of technical replicates of blood from a handful of donors. The assay was immunoSEQ multiplex PCR, and TCRdb's table has in-frame clones only and misses some. The repertoire holds roughly 100,000 clones, with 90% to 97% as singletons. The sample was T cells isolated from PBMCs. The source of these receptors is a human donor in good health.

This clone showed up just once. This sequence joins TRBV19 and TRBJ2-1, with 11 bases aligning to TRBD2. The germline CDR1 and CDR2 sequences are LNHDA and SQIVND (reference sequence). The CDR3 loop spans 15 amino acids. The V gene end was trimmed by 2 bases and the J gene end by 10 bases; junction bases not matched to a gene: 7. CDR3 nucleotide sequence: TGTGCCAGTAGTATAACTAGCGGGAGTTTCGGAGAGCAGTTCTTC. Translating it yields CASSITSGSFGEQFF.

The gene calls are TRBV7-9 and TRBJ2-1; 8 bases are a match to TRBD1. After removal of 5 bases from V and 5 bases from J, the junction contained 8 bases not matched to a gene. The length of the CDR3 is 15 residues. Germline CDR1 is SEHNR and CDR2 is FQNEAQ (reference sequence). The CDR3: CASSPPDRANNEQFF. The CDR3 DNA sequence: TGTGCCAGCAGCCCCCCGGACAGGGCTAACAATGAGCAGTTCTTC.

The CDR3 reads CASSLGSVAKNIQYF. For the CDR3, the DNA is TGCGCCAGCAGCTTGGGATCAGTCGCCAAAAACATTCAGTACTTC. V is TRBV5-1 and J is TRBJ2-4, with D uncertain. In germline, CDR1 is SGHRS, CDR2 YFSETQ. The CDR3 covers 15 residues. Trimming shortened V by 0 bases and J by 1 base, and 8 bases separated the two germline ends.

The chain uses TRBV7-9 and TRBJ2-3; 7 nucleotides agree with TRBD2. Germline V gives CDR1 SEHNR, CDR2 FQNEAQ (reference sequence). There are 16 residues in the CDR3. The J segment lost 0 bases and the V segment lost 1 base, leaving 4 bases of the junction unmatched. The CDR3 spells CASSLVRAGSTDTQYF. The CDR3 DNA is TGTGCCAGCAGCTTAGTTCGAGCGGGAAGCACAGATACGCAGTATTTT. Complete variable domain (other parts from reference TRBV7-9 and TRBJ2-3): DTGVSQNPRHKITKRGQNVTFRCDPISEHNRLYWYRQTLGQGPEFLTYFQNEAQLEKSRLLSDRFSAERPKGSFSTLEIQRTEQGDSAMYLCASSLVRAGSTDTQYFGPGTRLTVL.

V usage is TRBV30 and J usage is TRBJ2-1; D gene unclear. The CDR3 is 13 amino acids. The germline V gene encodes CDR1 GTSNPN and CDR2 SVGIG (reference sequence). The ends were cut back, 0 bases at V and 5 bases at J, with 8 bases in the middle. The CDR3 reads CAWSVNTDNEQFF. The CDR3 DNA is TGTGCCTGGAGTGTGAATACGGACAATGAGCAGTTCTTC.

The rearrangement joins TRBV2 to TRBJ2-1; 8 bases match TRBD2. In germline, CDR1 is SNHLY, CDR2 FYNNEI. The junction had 6 bases not matched to a gene; V was cut back by 4 bases and J by 7 bases. The CDR3 length is 14 residues. CDR3 in DNA: TGTGCCAGCAGTGTAAGCGGGAGTCGGAATGAGCAGTTCTTC. Its protein product is CASSVSGSRNEQFF.

This chain uses TRBV29-1 with TRBJ2-7; unclear D gene. This CDR3 comprises 11 residues. Trimming took off 0 bases at V and 4 bases at J, with 4 bases between the two ends. The V gene's germline CDR1 is SQVTM and CDR2 ANQGSEA. The CDR3 region is CSVEELYEQYF. CDR3 in DNA: TGCAGCGTTGAAGAGTTATACGAGCAGTACTTC.